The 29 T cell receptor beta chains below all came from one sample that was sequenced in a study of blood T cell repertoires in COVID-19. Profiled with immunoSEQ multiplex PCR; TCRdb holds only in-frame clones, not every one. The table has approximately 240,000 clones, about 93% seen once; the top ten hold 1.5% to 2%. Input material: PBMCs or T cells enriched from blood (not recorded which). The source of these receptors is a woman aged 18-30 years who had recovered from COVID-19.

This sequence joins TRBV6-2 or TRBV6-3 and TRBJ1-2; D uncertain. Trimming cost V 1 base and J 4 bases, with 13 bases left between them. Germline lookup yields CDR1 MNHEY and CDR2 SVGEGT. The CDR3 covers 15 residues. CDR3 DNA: TGTGCCAGCAGTTACTTACAGCCGAAAGCCTATGGCTACACCTTC. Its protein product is CASSYLQPKAYGYTF.

CDR3 nucleotides: TGTGCCAGCATGCTCCCAGAGGGCGGCTACACCTTC. Translated, it gives CASMLPEGGYTF. The rearrangement joins TRBV12-3 or TRBV12-4 to TRBJ1-2; D is undetermined. Trimming took off 7 bases at V and 8 bases at J, with 14 bases between the two ends. This CDR3 is built from 12 residues.

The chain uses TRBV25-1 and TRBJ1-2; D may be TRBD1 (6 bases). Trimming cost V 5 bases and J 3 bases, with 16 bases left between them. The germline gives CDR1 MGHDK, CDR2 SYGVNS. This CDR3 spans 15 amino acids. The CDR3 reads CASSSTGTSHYGYTF. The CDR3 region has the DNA TGTGCCAGCAGTTCTACCGGGACATCACACTATGGCTACACCTTC.

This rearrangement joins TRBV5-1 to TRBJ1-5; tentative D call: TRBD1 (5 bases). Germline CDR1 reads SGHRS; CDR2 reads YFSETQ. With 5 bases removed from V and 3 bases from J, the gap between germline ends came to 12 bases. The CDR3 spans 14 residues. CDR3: CASRLDSPNQPQHF. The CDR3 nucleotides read TGCGCCAGCAGACTCGACAGTCCCAATCAGCCCCAGCATTTT.

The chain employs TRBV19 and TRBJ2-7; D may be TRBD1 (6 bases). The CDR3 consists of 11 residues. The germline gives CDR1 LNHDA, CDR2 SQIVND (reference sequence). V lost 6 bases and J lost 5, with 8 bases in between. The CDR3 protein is CASRAGDEQYF. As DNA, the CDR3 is TGTGCCAGTAGGGCAGGGGACGAGCAGTACTTC.

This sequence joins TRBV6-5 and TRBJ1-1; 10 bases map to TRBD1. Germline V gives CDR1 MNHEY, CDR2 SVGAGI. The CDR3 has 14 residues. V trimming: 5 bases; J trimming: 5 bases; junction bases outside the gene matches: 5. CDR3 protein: CASSIDRGRTEAFF. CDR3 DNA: TGTGCCAGCAGTATTGACAGGGGGCGGACTGAAGCTTTCTTT.

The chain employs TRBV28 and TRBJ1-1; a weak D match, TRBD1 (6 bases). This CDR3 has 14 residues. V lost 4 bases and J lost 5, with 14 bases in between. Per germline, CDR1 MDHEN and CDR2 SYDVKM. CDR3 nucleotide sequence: TGTGCCAGCAGTTCCCAGGGGCGGCGAACTGAAGCTTTCTTT. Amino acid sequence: CASSSQGRRTEAFF.

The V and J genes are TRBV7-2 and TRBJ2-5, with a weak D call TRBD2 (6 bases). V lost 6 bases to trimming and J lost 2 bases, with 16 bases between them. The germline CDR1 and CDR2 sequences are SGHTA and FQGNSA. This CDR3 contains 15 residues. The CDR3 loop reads CASSNEWGEQETQYF. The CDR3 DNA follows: TGTGCCAGCAGTAATGAGTGGGGGGAGCAAGAGACCCAGTACTTC.

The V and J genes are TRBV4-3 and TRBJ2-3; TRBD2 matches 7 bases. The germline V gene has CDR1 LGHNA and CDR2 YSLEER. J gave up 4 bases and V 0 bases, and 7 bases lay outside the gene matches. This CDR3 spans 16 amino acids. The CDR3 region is CASSQDWKGRADTQYF. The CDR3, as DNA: TGCGCCAGCAGCCAAGATTGGAAGGGGAGGGCAGATACGCAGTATTTT.

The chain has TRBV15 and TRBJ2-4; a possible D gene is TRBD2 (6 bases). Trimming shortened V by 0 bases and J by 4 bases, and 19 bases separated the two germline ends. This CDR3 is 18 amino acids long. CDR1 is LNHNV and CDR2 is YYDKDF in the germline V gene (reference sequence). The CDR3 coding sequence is TGTGCCACCAGCAGAGATTGGCGCCCCTGGGGGGTTAAAAACATTCAGTACTTC. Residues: CATSRDWRPWGVKNIQYF.

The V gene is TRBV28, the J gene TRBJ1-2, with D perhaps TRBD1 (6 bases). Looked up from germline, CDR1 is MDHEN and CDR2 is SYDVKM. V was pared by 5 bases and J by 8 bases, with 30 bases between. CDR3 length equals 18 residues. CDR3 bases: TGTGCCAGCAGTCATCCGGAAGGAATCGGGGGGGCTCCTTTCGGCTACACCTTC. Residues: CASSHPEGIGGAPFGYTF.

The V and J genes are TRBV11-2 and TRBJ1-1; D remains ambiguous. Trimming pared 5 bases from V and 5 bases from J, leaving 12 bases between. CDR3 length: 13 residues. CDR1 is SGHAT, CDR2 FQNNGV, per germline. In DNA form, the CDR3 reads TGTGCCAGCAGCCCCATCGGGAAGACTGAAGCTTTCTTT. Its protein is CASSPIGKTEAFF.

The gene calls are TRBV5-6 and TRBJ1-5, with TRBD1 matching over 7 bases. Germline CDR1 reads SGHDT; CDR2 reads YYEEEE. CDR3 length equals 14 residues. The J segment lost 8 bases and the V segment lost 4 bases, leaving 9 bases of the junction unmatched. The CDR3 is CASSTTGSNEPQHF. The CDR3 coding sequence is TGTGCCAGCAGCACGACAGGGAGCAACGAGCCCCAGCATTTT.

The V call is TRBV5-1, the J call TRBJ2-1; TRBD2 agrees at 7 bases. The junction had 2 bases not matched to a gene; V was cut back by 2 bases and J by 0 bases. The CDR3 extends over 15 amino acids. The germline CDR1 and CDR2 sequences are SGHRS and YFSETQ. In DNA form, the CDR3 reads TGCGCCAGCAGCTTCGCGGGGGACTCCTACAATGAGCAGTTCTTC. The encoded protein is CASSFAGDSYNEQFF.

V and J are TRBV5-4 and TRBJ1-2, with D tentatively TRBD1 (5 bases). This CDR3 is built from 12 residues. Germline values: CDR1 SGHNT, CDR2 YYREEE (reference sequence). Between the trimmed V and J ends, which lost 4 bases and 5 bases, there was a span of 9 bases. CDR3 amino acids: CASSDDSYGYTF. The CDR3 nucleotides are TGTGCCAGCAGCGACGACAGTTATGGCTACACCTTC.

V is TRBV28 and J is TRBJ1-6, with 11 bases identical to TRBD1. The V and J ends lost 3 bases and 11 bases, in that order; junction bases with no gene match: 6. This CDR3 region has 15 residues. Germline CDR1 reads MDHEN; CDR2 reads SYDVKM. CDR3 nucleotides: TGTGCCAGCAGTTTCCTAGGACAGGGGGCGCCACCCCTCCACTTT. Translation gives CASSFLGQGAPPLHF.

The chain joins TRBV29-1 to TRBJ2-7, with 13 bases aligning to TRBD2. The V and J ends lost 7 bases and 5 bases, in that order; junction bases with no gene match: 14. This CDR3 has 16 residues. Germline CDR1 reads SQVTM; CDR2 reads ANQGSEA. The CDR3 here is CSARGLAGVVRHEQYF. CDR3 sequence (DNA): TGCAGCGCCCGAGGACTAGCGGGAGTTGTAAGGCACGAGCAGTACTTC.

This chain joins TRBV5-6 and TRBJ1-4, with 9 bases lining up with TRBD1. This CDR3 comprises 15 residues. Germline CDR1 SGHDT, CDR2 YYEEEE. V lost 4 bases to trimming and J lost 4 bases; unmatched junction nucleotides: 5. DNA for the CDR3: TGTGCCAGCAGCGAGGGACAGGGCGGTAATGAAAAACTGTTTTTT. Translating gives CASSEGQGGNEKLFF.

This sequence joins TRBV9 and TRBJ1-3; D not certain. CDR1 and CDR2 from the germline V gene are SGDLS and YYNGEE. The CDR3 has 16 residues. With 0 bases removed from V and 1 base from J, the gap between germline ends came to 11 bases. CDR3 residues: CASSVGAGKSGNTIYF. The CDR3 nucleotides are TGTGCCAGCAGCGTAGGGGCGGGGAAGTCTGGAAACACCATATATTTT.

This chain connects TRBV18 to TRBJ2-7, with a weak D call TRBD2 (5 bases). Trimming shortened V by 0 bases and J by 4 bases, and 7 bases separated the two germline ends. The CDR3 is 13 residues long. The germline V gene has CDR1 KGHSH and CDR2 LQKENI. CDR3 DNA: TGTGCCAGCTCACCACCGGGAGATTACGAGCAGTACTTC. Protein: CASSPPGDYEQYF.

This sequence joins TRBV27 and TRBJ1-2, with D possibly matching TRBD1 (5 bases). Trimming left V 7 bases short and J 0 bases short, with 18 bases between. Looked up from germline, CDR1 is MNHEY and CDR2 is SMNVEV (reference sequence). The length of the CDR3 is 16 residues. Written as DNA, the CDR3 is TGTGCCAGCACCCCCGGGTTCGGGGGGACTAACTATGGCTACACCTTC. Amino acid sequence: CASTPGFGGTNYGYTF.

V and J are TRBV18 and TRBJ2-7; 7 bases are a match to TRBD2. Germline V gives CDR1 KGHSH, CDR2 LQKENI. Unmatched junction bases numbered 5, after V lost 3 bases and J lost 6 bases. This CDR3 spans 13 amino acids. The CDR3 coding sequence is TGTGCCAGCTCACCGGCGGGAGCAGGCGAGCAGTACTTC. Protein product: CASSPAGAGEQYF.

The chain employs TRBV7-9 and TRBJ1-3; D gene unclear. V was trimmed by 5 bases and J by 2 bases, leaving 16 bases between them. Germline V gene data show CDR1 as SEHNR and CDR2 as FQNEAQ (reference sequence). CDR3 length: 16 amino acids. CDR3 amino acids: CASSTVPRIAGNTIYF. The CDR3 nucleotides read TGTGCCAGCAGCACAGTACCCCGTATTGCTGGAAACACCATATATTTT.

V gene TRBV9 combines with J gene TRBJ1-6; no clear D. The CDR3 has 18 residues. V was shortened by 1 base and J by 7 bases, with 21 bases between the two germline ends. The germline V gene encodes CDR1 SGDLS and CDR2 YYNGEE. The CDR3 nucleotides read TGTGCCAGCAGCGTACGTCTCGGGAGACGTATTCGCAATTCACCCCTCCACTTT. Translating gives CASSVRLGRRIRNSPLHF.

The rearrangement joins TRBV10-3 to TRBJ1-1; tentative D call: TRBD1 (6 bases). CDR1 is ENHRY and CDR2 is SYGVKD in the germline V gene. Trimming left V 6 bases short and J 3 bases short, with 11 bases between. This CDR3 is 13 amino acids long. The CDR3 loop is CAISTGSDTEAFF. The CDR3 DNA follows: TGTGCCATCAGCACAGGGTCGGACACTGAAGCTTTCTTT.

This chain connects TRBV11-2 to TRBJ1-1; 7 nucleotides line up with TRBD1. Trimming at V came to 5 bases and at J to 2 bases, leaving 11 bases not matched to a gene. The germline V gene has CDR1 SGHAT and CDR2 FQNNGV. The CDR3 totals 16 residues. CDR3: CASSPVPGTANTEAFF. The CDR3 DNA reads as TGTGCCAGCAGCCCAGTCCCCGGGACAGCCAACACTGAAGCTTTCTTT. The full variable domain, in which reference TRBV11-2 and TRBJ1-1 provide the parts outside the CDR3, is EAGVAQSPRYKIIEKRQSVAFWCNPISGHATLYWYQQILGQGPKLLIQFQNNGVVDDSQLPKDRFSAERLKGVDSTLKIQPAKLEDSAVYLCASSPVPGTANTEAFFGQGTRLTVV.

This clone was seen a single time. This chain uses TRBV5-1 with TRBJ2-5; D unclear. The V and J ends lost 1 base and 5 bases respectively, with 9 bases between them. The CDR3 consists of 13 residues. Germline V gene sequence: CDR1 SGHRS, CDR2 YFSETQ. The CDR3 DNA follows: TGCGCCAGCAGCTTGTCACTGCGTGAGACCCAGTACTTC. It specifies CASSLSLRETQYF.

The CDR3 protein is CASSMAWRRVTGELFF. The CDR3 bases are TGTGCCAGTAGTATGGCGTGGCGGCGAGTCACCGGGGAGCTGTTTTTT. The chain has TRBV19 and TRBJ2-2; D uncertain. This CDR3 spans 16 amino acids. With 3 bases removed from V and 4 bases from J, the gap between germline ends came to 15 bases. Germline V gives CDR1 LNHDA, CDR2 SQIVND (reference sequence).

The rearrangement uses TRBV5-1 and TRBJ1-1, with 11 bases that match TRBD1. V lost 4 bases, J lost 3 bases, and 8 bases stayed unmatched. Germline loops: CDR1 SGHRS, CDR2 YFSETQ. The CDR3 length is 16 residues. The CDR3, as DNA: TGCGCCAGCAGCCTTGGTTGGGGACAGGGGGACACTGAAGCTTTCTTT. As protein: CASSLGWGQGDTEAFF. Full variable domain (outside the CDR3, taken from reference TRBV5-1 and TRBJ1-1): KAGVTQTPRYLIKTRGQQVTLSCSPISGHRSVSWYQQTPGQGLQFLFEYFSETQRNKGNFPGRFSGRQFSNSRSEMNVSTLELGDSALYLCASSLGWGQGDTEAFFGQGTRLTVV.